The T cell receptor beta chain under discussion was sequenced for a study of vaccination and CD4 T cells after COVID-19. This clonotype was seen a handful of times. Its antigen is undetermined. Sequencing of cultured CD4+ T cell DNA used the Oncomine TCR Beta short-read assay. Via MiXCR, TCRdb re-called the PCR reads, giving one row per CDR3 protein. The sample carries under 3,500 distinct CDR3 sequences, 27% recorded once. Trimming left V 4 bases short and J 5 bases short, with 12 bases between. Germline V gene lookup returns CDR1 SGHTS and CDR2 YDEGEE. The length of the CDR3 is 13 residues. Regarding treatment: roughly nine-day PBMC culture with coronavirus spike peptide pools or control peptides (ViraFEST assay). Unexposed donor CD4+ T cells predated the COVID-19 pandemic, collected 2011-2018.

This TCR was sampled from a human donor in good health. The sample comprised CD4+ T cells from blood, cultured in vitro. V usage is TRBV5-8 and J usage is TRBJ1-1; D may be TRBD1 (5 bases). CDR3 coding DNA: TGTGCCAGCAGCCGCTTAGGGGAAACTGAAGCTTTCTTT. It specifies CASSRLGETEAFF.